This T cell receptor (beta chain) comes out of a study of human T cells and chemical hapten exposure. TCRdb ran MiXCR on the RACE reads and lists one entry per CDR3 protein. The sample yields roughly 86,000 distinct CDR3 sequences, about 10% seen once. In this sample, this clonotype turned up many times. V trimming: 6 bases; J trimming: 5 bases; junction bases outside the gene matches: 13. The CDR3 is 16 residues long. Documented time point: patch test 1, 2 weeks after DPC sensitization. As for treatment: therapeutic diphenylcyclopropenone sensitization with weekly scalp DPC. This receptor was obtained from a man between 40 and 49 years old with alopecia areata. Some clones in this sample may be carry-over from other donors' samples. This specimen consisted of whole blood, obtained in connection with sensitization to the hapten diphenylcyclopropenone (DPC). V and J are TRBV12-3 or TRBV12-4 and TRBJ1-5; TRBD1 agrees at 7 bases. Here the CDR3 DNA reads TGTGCCAGCAGACTTTTCGGACAGGCGCAGGATCAGCCCCAGCATTTT. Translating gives CASRLFGQAQDQPQHF.